This is a list of T cell receptor beta chains from one sample in a study. TCRdb recomputed calls from the 5' RACE reads with MiXCR, one row per CDR3 protein. The sample consists of some 40,000 distinct CDR3 sequences, around 30% of them appearing once. Source material: memory CD4+ T cells sorted from a lymph node. The origin of the receptors is a female donor with breast cancer. The CDR3 runs from the conserved cysteine through the conserved F or W. A D gene is named only where the DNA matches it firmly. Clone size is given for some rows only: seen once, a few or many times, or a class if the clone is expanded.

clone size	CDR3 length	D gene	V gene	J gene	CDR3 DNA	CDR3 protein
few	14	TRBD1	TRBV5-1	TRBJ2-3	TGCGCCAGCAAGAACACAGGGGGCACAGATACGCAGTATTTT	CASKNTGGTDTQYF
few	14	-	TRBV5-1	TRBJ2-2	TGCGCCAGCAGCTTGTCGCCGGGCACCGGGGAGCTGTTTTTT	CASSLSPGTGELFF
-	13	-	TRBV13	TRBJ2-1	TGTGCCAGCAGCTTAAAACTTTACAATGAGCAGTTCTTC	CASSLKLYNEQFF
few	13	-	TRBV9	TRBJ2-7	TGTGCCAGCAGCGTAGTTCCGACAGACGAGCAGTACTTC	CASSVVPTDEQYF
-	15	-	TRBV5-1	TRBJ1-5	TGCGCCAGCAGCTTGGATCCGGGTAGCAATCAGCCCCAGCATTTT	CASSLDPGSNQPQHF
few	15	TRBD1	TRBV2	TRBJ1-5	TGTGCCAGCAGTGAAGTTTCGACAGGGACCGGGCCCCAGCATTTT	CASSEVSTGTGPQHF
medium-sized	14	-	TRBV5-1	TRBJ2-1	TGCGCCAGCAGCTTGCACAGCTCCTACAATGAGCAGTTCTTC	CASSLHSSYNEQFF
-	13	-	TRBV6-1	TRBJ2-7	TGTGCCAGCAGTGACCGCAGGGTAGGCGAGCAGTACTTC	CASSDRRVGEQYF
-	17	TRBD2	TRBV5-6	TRBJ2-1	TGTGCCAGCAGCTTGGGACACGGCGGGAGGTTCTACAATGAGCAGTTCTTC	CASSLGHGGRFYNEQFF
-	16	-	TRBV6-1	TRBJ1-5	TGTGCCAGCAGTGAACCTTCAGGGGCAAGCAATCAGCCCCAGCATTTT	CASSEPSGASNQPQHF
few	16	TRBD2	TRBV2	TRBJ2-3	TGTGCCAGCAGTGGGGGACCTAGCGGGAGCACAGATACGCAGTATTTT	CASSGGPSGSTDTQYF
-	16	TRBD2	TRBV5-4	TRBJ2-3	TGTGCCCGCAGCCGGGGGACTAGCGGGAGCACAGATACGCAGTATTTT	CARSRGTSGSTDTQYF
-	15	TRBD2	TRBV6-5	TRBJ2-5	TGTGCCAGCAGTTACGAAGGGACTAGAAGGGAGACCCAGCACTTC	CASSYEGTRRETQHF
-	14	-	TRBV30	TRBJ2-2	TGTGCCTGGAGTGTGGGGTGGAACACCGGGGAGCTGTTTTTT	CAWSVGWNTGELFF
-	14	TRBD2	TRBV5-1	TRBJ2-7	TGCGCCAGCAGCTTGGGGCTAGCGGTCTACGAGCAGTACTTC	CASSLGLAVYEQYF
few	12	-	TRBV20-1	TRBJ2-3	TGCAGTGCTAGCGGGATCACAGATACGCAGTATTTT	CSASGITDTQYF
few	15	-	TRBV5-1	TRBJ2-5	TGCGCCAGCAGCTTGGAAGACAGAAGTAGAGAGACCCAGTACTTC	CASSLEDRSRETQYF
few	17	-	TRBV9	TRBJ2-4	TGTGCCAGCAGCGTGGGCAACAGGGGAACTAGCCAAAACATTCAGTACTTC	CASSVGNRGTSQNIQYF
few	15	-	TRBV7-9	TRBJ2-3	TGTGCCAGCAGCACACCGACTAGTTACACAGATACGCAGTATTTT	CASSTPTSYTDTQYF
-	15	TRBD1	TRBV5-1	TRBJ2-2	TGCGCCAGCAGCCCCGGGACAGGGGAGACCGGGGAGCTGTTTTTT	CASSPGTGETGELFF
-	15	TRBD1	TRBV5-1	TRBJ1-2	TGCGCCAGCAGCTTGGCGGGTTCGGGACAGGTTGGCTACACCTTC	CASSLAGSGQVGYTF
medium-sized	14	-	TRBV7-2	TRBJ2-7	TGTGCCAGCACCCAGACCGTGTCGGCAACGGGGCAGTACTTC	CASTQTVSATGQYF
few	15	TRBD1	TRBV7-9	TRBJ1-4	TGTGCCAGCAGCCGCCGGGACAGGGGTGGAGAAAAACTGTTTTTT	CASSRRDRGGEKLFF
-	12	-	TRBV27	TRBJ2-3	TGTGCCAGCAGCGACCAGAGAGATACGCAGTATTTT	CASSDQRDTQYF
-	14	-	TRBV12-3/TRBV12-4	TRBJ2-1	TGTGCCAGCAGTCTTCCCGTGGGGAACAATGAGCAGTTCTTC	CASSLPVGNNEQFF
few	14	TRBD1	TRBV5-1	TRBJ2-5	TGCGCCAGCAGCTTCAACAGGGGGGAAGAGACCCAGTACTTC	CASSFNRGEETQYF
few	14	-	TRBV12-3/TRBV12-4	TRBJ2-5	TGTGCCAGCAGTTTTGCGGGGGCCTGGGAGACCCAGTACTTC	CASSFAGAWETQYF
-	13	-	TRBV28	TRBJ1-5	TGTGCCAGCAGTTTATTTACAGATCAGCCCCAGCATTTT	CASSLFTDQPQHF
few	13	-	TRBV20-1	TRBJ1-5	TGCAGTGCTAAAGGGTTCTCAGTTCAGCCCCAGCATTTT	CSAKGFSVQPQHF
once	13	TRBD2	TRBV30	TRBJ2-1	TGTGCCTGGACCCTAGCGGGAGTTCATGAGCAGTTCTTC	CAWTLAGVHEQFF
-	12	-	TRBV7-2	TRBJ2-7	TGTGCCAGCAGCCGCCCCGGGTTCGAGCAGTACTTC	CASSRPGFEQYF
-	15	-	TRBV5-1	TRBJ2-2	TGCGCCAGCAGCTTGGACGCAGGGCCCCCCGGGGAGCTGTTTTTT	CASSLDAGPPGELFF
few	15	-	TRBV4-1	TRBJ2-7	TGCGCCAGCAGCCGAGAAGGACTCCCGGGTTACGAGCAGTACTTC	CASSREGLPGYEQYF
few	15	TRBD1	TRBV5-1	TRBJ2-3	TGCGCCAGCAGCAGGGGACAGGGAGGTTTAGATACGCAGTATTTT	CASSRGQGGLDTQYF
few	12	-	TRBV4-1	TRBJ2-3	TGCGCCAGCAGCCACATCACAGATACGCAGTATTTT	CASSHITDTQYF
many	14	-	TRBV20-1	TRBJ2-3	TGCAGTGCCCCGGGACAAACCGAGGGTAATACGCAGTATTTT	CSAPGQTEGNTQYF
-	17	TRBD1	TRBV7-2	TRBJ2-2	TGTGCCAGCAGCTTACCCGGACAGGGGGCTGTCACCGGGGAGCTGTTTTTT	CASSLPGQGAVTGELFF
few	15	-	TRBV10-2	TRBJ2-3	TGCGCCAGCAGTGAGTCAAGGGGGTTGGGAGATACGCAGTATTTT	CASSESRGLGDTQYF
few	14	-	TRBV5-4	TRBJ1-4	TGTGCCAGCAGCTTGCGGCAGGGAAAAGAAAAACTGTTTTTT	CASSLRQGKEKLFF
-	15	TRBD1	TRBV12-3/TRBV12-4	TRBJ2-1	TGTGCCAGCAGTTTAGGGGGGACAGGGAATGATGAGCAGTTCTTC	CASSLGGTGNDEQFF
once	13	-	TRBV20-1	TRBJ2-7	TGCAGTGCTATGCGCAGGCCCTCCTACGAGCAGTACTTC	CSAMRRPSYEQYF
once	14	-	TRBV7-2	TRBJ2-3	TGTGCCAGCAGCTCTCTCCTGGCCCCAGATACGCAGTATTTT	CASSSLLAPDTQYF
-	14	TRBD1	TRBV10-3	TRBJ1-2	TGTGCCATCAGTGAGCAGGGGGCGAGAGATGGCTACACCTTC	CAISEQGARDGYTF
few	13	-	TRBV4-1	TRBJ2-2	TGCGCCAGCAGCATAAGGGAGGCCGGGGAGCTGTTTTTT	CASSIREAGELFF
few	14	TRBD1	TRBV12-3/TRBV12-4	TRBJ1-1	TGTGCCAGCACCCCCGGACAGGGCAACACTGAAGCTTTCTTT	CASTPGQGNTEAFF